These 30 T cell receptor beta chains were sequenced from one sample in a study of blood T cell repertoires in COVID-19. Only in-frame clones appear in the TCRdb table, and some are missing; sequencing was by immunoSEQ multiplex PCR. The sample yields over 250,000 clones, roughly four fifths seen once. The sample consisted of PBMCs or T cells enriched from blood (not recorded which). The receptors come from a man aged 40-49 years who had been exposed to COVID-19.

The chain recombines TRBV19 with TRBJ1-1; the D gene is possibly TRBD1 (5 bases). The CDR3 totals 11 residues. Germline lookup yields CDR1 LNHDA and CDR2 SQIVND (reference sequence). V lost 8 bases and J lost 9, with 13 bases in between. The CDR3 loop reads CASGLRTQAFF. CDR3 nucleotide sequence: TGTGCCAGTGGGTTGAGGACACAAGCTTTCTTT.

V and J are TRBV30 and TRBJ2-1; maybe TRBD1 (5 bases). The V and J ends lost 1 base and 7 bases respectively, with 5 bases between them. Per the germline V gene, CDR1 is GTSNPN and CDR2 is SVGIG (reference sequence). The CDR3 spans 11 residues. CDR3 region: CAWSEGNEQFF. The CDR3, as DNA: TGTGCCTGGAGTGAGGGGAATGAGCAGTTCTTC.

The chain joins TRBV7-9 to TRBJ2-3; the match to TRBD1 covers 9 bases. The CDR3 consists of 15 residues. The J segment lost 4 bases and the V segment lost 2 bases, leaving 4 bases of the junction unmatched. In germline, CDR1 is SEHNR, CDR2 FQNEAQ (reference sequence). CDR3 in amino acids: CASSLPGTGSDTQYF. CDR3 coding DNA: TGTGCCAGCAGCTTACCCGGGACAGGGTCAGATACGCAGTATTTT.

This chain joins TRBV27 and TRBJ1-1; TRBD1 might be the D (5 bases). The CDR3 extends over 12 amino acids. Trimming removed 1 base from V and 6 bases from J, with 6 bases in between. Germline V gene lookup returns CDR1 MNHEY and CDR2 SMNVEV (reference sequence). The CDR3 here is CASSLWGAEAFF. CDR3 bases: TGTGCCAGCAGTTTATGGGGGGCTGAAGCTTTCTTT.

V and J are TRBV12-5 and TRBJ2-5; possibly TRBD1 for D (5 bases). Trimming removed 0 bases at V and 2 bases at J, with 13 bases between. CDR1 and CDR2 (germline): LGHNT, FRNRAP. This CDR3 spans 16 amino acids. The CDR3: CASGLVVSRDQETQYF. The CDR3 nucleotides are TGTGCTAGTGGTTTGGTAGTCAGCAGGGATCAAGAGACCCAGTACTTC. Full variable domain (missing parts from reference TRBV12-5 and TRBJ2-5): DARVTQTPRHKVTEMGQEVTMRCQPILGHNTVFWYRQTMMQGLELLAYFRNRAPLDDSGMPKDRFSAEMPDATLATLKIQPSEPRDSAVYFCASGLVVSRDQETQYFGPGTRLLVL.

The J gene is TRBJ2-1, the V gene TRBV19; weak D call: TRBD2 (6 bases). Deletions cut 9 bases from V and 8 bases from J, with 14 bases between. CDR1 is LNHDA and CDR2 is SQIVND in the germline V gene (reference sequence). The CDR3 has 12 residues. The chain's CDR3 is CARAGIVHEQFF. DNA for the CDR3: TGTGCCAGGGCGGGGATAGTACATGAGCAGTTCTTC. Drawing the rest from reference TRBV19 and TRBJ2-1, the complete variable domain is DGGITQSPKYLFRKEGQNVTLSCEQNLNHDAMYWYRQDPGQGLRLIYYSQIVNDFQKGDIAEGYSVSREKKESFPLTVTSAQKNPTAFYLCARAGIVHEQFFGPGTRLTVL.

Only a few counts were recorded for this clone. This chain links TRBV5-8 with TRBJ1-1, with a possible D match to TRBD1 (5 bases). The germline V gene has CDR1 SGHTS and CDR2 YDEGEE. The CDR3 length is 13 residues. V lost 5 bases to trimming and J lost 12 bases, with 20 bases between them. The chain's CDR3 is CASSRGEGRVTFF. The DNA of the CDR3 is TGTGCCAGCAGTCGGGGGGAGGGTCGGGTGACTTTCTTT.

The chain is built from TRBV18 and TRBJ1-1; 7 positions agree with TRBD1. This CDR3 contains 13 residues. V shed 3 bases, J shed 7 bases, and the junction held 5 bases outside the gene matches. Per germline, CDR1 KGHSH and CDR2 LQKENI. The CDR3 nucleotides read TGTGCCAGCTCACCCAAGGACAGGTATGAAGCTTTCTTT. Amino acid sequence: CASSPKDRYEAFF.

This chain joins TRBV6-5 and TRBJ2-2, with TRBD2 as a possible D gene (7 bases). Germline loops: CDR1 MNHEY, CDR2 SVGAGI. The CDR3 length is 15 residues. Trimming took off 7 bases at V and 4 bases at J, with 16 bases between the two ends. The CDR3 loop reads CASTPRGRGTGELFF. The CDR3 nucleotides are TGTGCCAGCACCCCGCGGGGGCGGGGCACCGGGGAGCTGTTTTTT.

This clone has a handful of counts. V and J are TRBV18 and TRBJ1-2, with no clear D. This CDR3 is built from 14 residues. Trimming pared 6 bases from V and 3 bases from J, leaving 14 bases between. Germline lookup yields CDR1 KGHSH and CDR2 LQKENI. The CDR3 sequence: CASSASRLDYGYTF. For the CDR3, the DNA is TGTGCCAGCTCCGCTTCTAGGTTAGACTATGGCTACACCTTC.

This sequence joins TRBV28 and TRBJ1-6; D unclear. In germline, CDR1 is MDHEN, CDR2 SYDVKM. The CDR3 sequence is 16 residues long. Trimming shortened V by 3 bases and J by 4 bases, and 13 bases separated the two germline ends. Here the CDR3 reads CASSFRAGSYNSPLHF. The CDR3 DNA reads TGTGCCAGCAGTTTTCGAGCAGGCTCTTATAATTCACCCCTCCACTTT.

The chain is built from TRBV9 and TRBJ1-1; 8 nucleotides line up with TRBD1. There are 14 residues in the CDR3. V lost 5 bases and J lost 6; bases outside the gene matches: 9. Germline V gene sequence: CDR1 SGDLS, CDR2 YYNGEE. The CDR3 loop is CASRAQGARAEAFF. CDR3 DNA: TGTGCCAGCAGAGCTCAGGGGGCGCGGGCTGAAGCTTTCTTT.

This chain links TRBV19 with TRBJ2-2; 7 nucleotides align to TRBD2. The CDR3 is made up of 21 amino acids. Trimming removed 4 bases from V and 2 bases from J; junction bases left unmatched: 22. Looked up from germline, CDR1 is LNHDA and CDR2 is SQIVND (reference sequence). As DNA, the CDR3 is TGTGCCAGTAGTACCCCCAACCGGGGTCCCAGCGGGAATATCAACACCGGGGAGCTGTTTTTT. Translated: CASSTPNRGPSGNINTGELFF.

This clone appeared a single time. This chain joins TRBV5-1 and TRBJ2-1; 12 positions match TRBD2. Germline CDR1 reads SGHRS; CDR2 reads YFSETQ. This CDR3 has 13 residues. V trimming: 4 bases; J trimming: 7 bases; junction bases outside the gene matches: 0. The CDR3 DNA reads as TGCGCCAGCAGCACTAGCGGGAGGAATGAGCAGTTCTTC. It specifies CASSTSGRNEQFF.

This chain links TRBV10-3 with TRBJ1-1, with a possible D match to TRBD1 (5 bases). CDR1 is ENHRY and CDR2 is SYGVKD in the germline V gene. Trimming removed 7 bases at V and 11 bases at J, with 14 bases between. The CDR3 covers 11 residues. The CDR3 DNA is TGTGCCATCACCGCGGGGGAGGTCGCTTTCTTT. Its protein product is CAITAGEVAFF.

V usage is TRBV2 and J usage is TRBJ2-3; D is ambiguous. V was shortened by 6 bases and J by 6 bases, with 19 bases between the two germline ends. Germline loops: CDR1 SNHLY, CDR2 FYNNEI. The CDR3 extends over 15 amino acids. The CDR3 here is CASRSQAAKVDTQYF. CDR3 nucleotides: TGTGCCAGCAGAAGTCAGGCAGCTAAAGTGGATACGCAGTATTTT.

The chain has TRBV19 and TRBJ2-5; D remains ambiguous. The germline V gene has CDR1 LNHDA and CDR2 SQIVND (reference sequence). This CDR3 spans 14 amino acids. V was shortened by 3 bases and J by 4 bases, with 12 bases between the two germline ends. The DNA for the CDR3 is TGTGCCAGTAGTATCGGTCTAGGTCCAGAGACCCAGTACTTC. As protein: CASSIGLGPETQYF. Together with reference TRBV19 and TRBJ2-5, the CDR3 gives the full variable domain: DGGITQSPKYLFRKEGQNVTLSCEQNLNHDAMYWYRQDPGQGLRLIYYSQIVNDFQKGDIAEGYSVSREKKESFPLTVTSAQKNPTAFYLCASSIGLGPETQYFGPGTRLLVL.

This clone was detected a few times. The chain links TRBV30 to TRBJ1-6; D is unclear. CDR1 is GTSNPN, CDR2 SVGIG, per germline (reference sequence). Trimming took off 2 bases at V and 8 bases at J, with 13 bases between the two ends. This CDR3 spans 14 amino acids. The CDR3: CAWSSAGGDSPLHF. The CDR3 DNA reads as TGTGCCTGGAGTAGCGCGGGTGGAGATTCACCCCTCCACTTT.

The rearrangement links TRBV9 to TRBJ2-3, with a weak D call TRBD1 (6 bases). V was pared by 0 bases and J by 6 bases, with 14 bases between. The germline V gene encodes CDR1 SGDLS and CDR2 YYNGEE. The CDR3 spans 15 residues. CDR3 amino acids: CASSVALGATDTQYF. In DNA form, the CDR3 reads TGTGCCAGCAGCGTAGCTTTGGGGGCGACGGATACGCAGTATTTT.

To note about this clone: A much larger clonotype is one base distant, so this may be a read error. The same CDR3 also results from other DNA sequences found in this sample. The rearrangement joins TRBV11-2 to TRBJ2-6; D might be TRBD1 (6 bases). The CDR3 totals 18 residues. Germline values: CDR1 SGHAT, CDR2 FQNNGV. The DNA for the CDR3 is TGTGCCAGCAGCAAAGTCGGACAGACCGCTTCTGGGGCTAACGTCCTGACTTTC. Its protein is CASSKVGQTASGANVLTF.

The chain has TRBV5-8 and TRBJ1-6, with TRBD1 identical over 10 bases. The ends lost 0 bases at V and 7 bases at J; junction bases unmatched: 4. CDR1 is SGHTS and CDR2 is YDEGEE in the germline V gene. This CDR3 is 16 amino acids long. The CDR3 loop is CASSLGQGARNSPLHF. The CDR3 nucleotides are TGTGCCAGCAGCTTGGGACAGGGGGCTCGGAATTCACCCCTCCACTTT.

The V and J genes are TRBV7-6 and TRBJ1-1, with TRBD1 as a possible D gene (6 bases). Germline lookup yields CDR1 SGHVS and CDR2 FNYEAQ. V was cut by 0 bases and J by 11 bases, with 16 bases left in between. This CDR3 spans 14 amino acids. The CDR3 DNA is TGTGCCAGCAGCTTAGCTCCCGACAGGTCTTTGGCTTTCTTT. Translated: CASSLAPDRSLAFF.

This chain connects TRBV6-5 to TRBJ1-2, with unresolved D. The V and J ends lost 6 bases and 9 bases respectively, with 23 bases between them. The V gene's germline CDR1 is MNHEY and CDR2 SVGAGI. There are 15 residues in the CDR3. Here the CDR3 DNA reads TGTGCCAGCAGCCTCTTCTTAATGGGCCTAAATAGCTACACCTTC. Its protein is CASSLFLMGLNSYTF.

The V gene is TRBV18, the J gene TRBJ2-3; D is possibly TRBD1 (5 bases). V lost 4 bases, J lost 0 bases, and 14 bases lay in between. The germline V gene has CDR1 KGHSH and CDR2 LQKENI. The CDR3 runs 16 residues. The CDR3 DNA reads TGTGCCAGCTCACTTCAAGGGGCGACTAGCACAGATACGCAGTATTTT. Translating it yields CASSLQGATSTDTQYF.

This clone occurred a few times. The rearrangement joins TRBV4-2 to TRBJ1-4, with TRBD1 as a possible D gene (6 bases). The CDR3 length is 15 residues. Germline CDR1 reads LGHNA; CDR2 reads YNFKEQ. Trimming took off 1 base at V and 6 bases at J, with 12 bases between the two ends. CDR3 loop: CASSQGVGGHEKLFF. The CDR3 coding sequence is TGTGCCAGCAGCCAAGGGGTTGGGGGCCATGAAAAACTGTTTTTT.

The chain links TRBV11-1 to TRBJ2-5; TRBD1 matches 8 bases. Germline CDR1 reads SGHAT; CDR2 reads FQDESV (reference sequence). V was clipped by 6 bases and J by 1 base; unmatched bases: 7. The CDR3 is made up of 15 amino acids. This CDR3 is CASRSGTGGQETQYF. DNA of the CDR3: TGTGCCAGCAGATCCGGGACAGGCGGCCAAGAGACCCAGTACTTC. The full variable domain, completed using reference TRBV11-1 and TRBJ2-5, is EAEVAQSPRYKITEKSQAVAFWCDPISGHATLYWYRQILGQGPELLVQFQDESVVDDSQLPKDRFSAERLKGVDSTLKIQPAELGDSAMYLCASRSGTGGQETQYFGPGTRLLVL.

This clone was seen only once. The chain combines TRBV5-1 with TRBJ1-6; 7 bases match TRBD1. Germline lookup yields CDR1 SGHRS and CDR2 YFSETQ. This CDR3 has 15 amino acids. J lost 8 bases, V lost 2 bases, and 7 bases had no gene match. CDR3 in amino acids: CASSFRQGYDSPLHF. As DNA, the CDR3 is TGCGCCAGCAGCTTTAGACAGGGATACGATTCACCCCTCCACTTT.

The chain links TRBV3-1 (or the pseudogene TRBV3-2) to TRBJ1-5; weak D call: TRBD1 (6 bases). The CDR3 is 15 residues long. The germline V gene has CDR1 LGHDT and CDR2 YNNKEL (reference sequence). V gave up 5 bases and J gave up 1 base, with 12 bases separating them. The chain's CDR3 is CASSSGTMSNQPQHF. The DNA for the CDR3 is TGTGCCAGCAGCTCCGGGACAATGAGCAATCAGCCCCAGCATTTT.

V usage is TRBV6-5 and J usage is TRBJ2-7; TRBD1 matches at 7 bases. The CDR3 spans 14 residues. The ends lost 2 bases at V and 3 bases at J; junction bases unmatched: 4. Looked up from germline, CDR1 is MNHEY and CDR2 is SVGAGI. CDR3 nucleotides: TGTGCCAGCAGTTACGGAACAGGGGTCTACGAGCAGTACTTC. Translating it yields CASSYGTGVYEQYF.

This chain joins TRBV29-1 and TRBJ2-7; D is perhaps TRBD1 (5 bases). The CDR3 sequence is 12 residues long. Germline V gene data show CDR1 as SQVTM and CDR2 as ANQGSEA. V was trimmed by 7 bases and J by 2 bases, leaving 12 bases between them. The CDR3 loop is CSGTTVAYEQYF. DNA for the CDR3: TGCAGCGGAACGACAGTAGCCTACGAGCAGTACTTC.